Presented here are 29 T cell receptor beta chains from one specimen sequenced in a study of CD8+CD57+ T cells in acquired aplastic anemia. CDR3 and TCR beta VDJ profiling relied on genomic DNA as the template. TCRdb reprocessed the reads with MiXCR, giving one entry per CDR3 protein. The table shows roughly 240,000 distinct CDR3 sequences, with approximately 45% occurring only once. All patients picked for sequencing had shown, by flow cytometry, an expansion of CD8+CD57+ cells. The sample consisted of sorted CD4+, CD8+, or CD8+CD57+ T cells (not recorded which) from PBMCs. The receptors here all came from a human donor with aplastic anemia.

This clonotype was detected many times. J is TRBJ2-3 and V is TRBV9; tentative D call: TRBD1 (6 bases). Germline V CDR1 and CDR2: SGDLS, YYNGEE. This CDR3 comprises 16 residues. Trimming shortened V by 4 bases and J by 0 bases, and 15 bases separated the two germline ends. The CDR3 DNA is TGTGCCAGCAGCAGATCCAGGGGATCTAGCACAGATACGCAGTATTTT. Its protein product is CASSRSRGSSTDTQYF.

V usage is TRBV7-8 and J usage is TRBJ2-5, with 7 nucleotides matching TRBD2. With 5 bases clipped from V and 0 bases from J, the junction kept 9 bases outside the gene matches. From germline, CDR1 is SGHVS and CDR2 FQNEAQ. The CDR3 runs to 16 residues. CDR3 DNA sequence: TGTGCCAGCAGCCCGCTTTGGGGGGGGGACCAAGAGACCCAGTACTTC. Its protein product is CASSPLWGGDQETQYF.

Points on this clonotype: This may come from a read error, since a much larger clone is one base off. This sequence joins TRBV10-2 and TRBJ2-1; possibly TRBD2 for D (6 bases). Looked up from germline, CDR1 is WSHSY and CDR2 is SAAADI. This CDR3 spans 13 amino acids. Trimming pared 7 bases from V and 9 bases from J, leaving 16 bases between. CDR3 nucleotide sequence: TGCGCCAGCACGGCTAGCGCTGTTGGTGAGCAGTTCTTC. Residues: CASTASAVGEQFF.

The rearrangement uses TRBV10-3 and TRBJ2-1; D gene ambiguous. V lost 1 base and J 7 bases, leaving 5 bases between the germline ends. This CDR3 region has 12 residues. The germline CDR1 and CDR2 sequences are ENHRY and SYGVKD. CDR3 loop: CAISELGNEQFF. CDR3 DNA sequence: TGTGCCATCAGTGAGTTGGGGAATGAGCAGTTCTTC.

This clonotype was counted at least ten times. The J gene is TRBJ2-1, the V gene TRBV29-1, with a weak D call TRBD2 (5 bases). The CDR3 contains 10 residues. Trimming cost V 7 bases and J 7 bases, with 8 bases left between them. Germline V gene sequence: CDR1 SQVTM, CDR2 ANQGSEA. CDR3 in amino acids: CSAGKNEQFF. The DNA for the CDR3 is TGCAGCGCGGGAAAAAATGAGCAGTTCTTC.

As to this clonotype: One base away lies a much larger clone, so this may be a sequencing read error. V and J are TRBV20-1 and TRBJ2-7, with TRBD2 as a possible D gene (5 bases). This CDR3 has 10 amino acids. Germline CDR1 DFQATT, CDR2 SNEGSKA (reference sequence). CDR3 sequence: CSTRSYEQYF. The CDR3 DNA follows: TGCAGTACTAGAAGCTACGAGCAGTACTTC.

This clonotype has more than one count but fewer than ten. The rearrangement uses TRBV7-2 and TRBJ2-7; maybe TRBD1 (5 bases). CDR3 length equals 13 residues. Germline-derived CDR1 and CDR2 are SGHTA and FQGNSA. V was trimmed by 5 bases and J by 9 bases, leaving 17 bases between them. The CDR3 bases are TGTGCCAGCAGCGGACCTGGGGCACCCTCGCAGTACTTC. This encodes CASSGPGAPSQYF.

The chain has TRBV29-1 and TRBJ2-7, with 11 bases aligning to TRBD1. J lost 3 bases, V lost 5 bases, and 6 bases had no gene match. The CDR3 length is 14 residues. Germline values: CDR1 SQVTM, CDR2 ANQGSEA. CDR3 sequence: CSVPPGTGGYEQYF. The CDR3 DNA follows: TGCAGCGTTCCCCCCGGGACAGGGGGCTACGAGCAGTACTTC.

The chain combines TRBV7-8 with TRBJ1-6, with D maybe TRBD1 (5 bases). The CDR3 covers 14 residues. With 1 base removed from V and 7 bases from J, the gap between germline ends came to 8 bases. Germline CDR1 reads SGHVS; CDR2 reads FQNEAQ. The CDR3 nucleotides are TGTGCCAGCAGCTTAGATAGGACAAATTCACCCCTCCACTTT. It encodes CASSLDRTNSPLHF.

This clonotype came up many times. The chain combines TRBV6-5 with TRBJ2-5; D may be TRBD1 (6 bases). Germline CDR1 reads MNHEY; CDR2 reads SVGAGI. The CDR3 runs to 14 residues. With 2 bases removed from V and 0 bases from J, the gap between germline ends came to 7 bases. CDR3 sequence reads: CASSYEGDQETQYF. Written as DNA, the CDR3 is TGTGCCAGCAGTTACGAGGGGGACCAAGAGACCCAGTACTTC.

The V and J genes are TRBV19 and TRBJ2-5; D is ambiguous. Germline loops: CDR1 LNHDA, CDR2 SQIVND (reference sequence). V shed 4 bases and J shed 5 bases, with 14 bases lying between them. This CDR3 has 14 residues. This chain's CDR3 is CASSTRSEGETQYF. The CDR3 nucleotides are TGTGCCAGTAGTACCCGGTCCGAAGGGGAGACCCAGTACTTC.

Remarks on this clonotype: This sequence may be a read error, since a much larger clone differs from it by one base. The CDR3, as DNA: TGTGCCAGCAGCCAAAGACAGGGTACCTACGAGCAGTACTTC. Protein product: CASSQRQGTYEQYF. V gene TRBV7-9 combines with J gene TRBJ2-7, with TRBD1 matching over 7 bases. Germline lookup yields CDR1 SEHNR and CDR2 FQNEAQ (reference sequence). Unmatched junction bases numbered 6, after V lost 5 bases and J lost 2 bases. The CDR3 is 14 residues long.

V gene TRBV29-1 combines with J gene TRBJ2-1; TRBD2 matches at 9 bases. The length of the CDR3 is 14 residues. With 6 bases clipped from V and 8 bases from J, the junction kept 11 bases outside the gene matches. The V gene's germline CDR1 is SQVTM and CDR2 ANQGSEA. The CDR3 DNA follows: TGCAGCGTAGACCTAGCGGGGACCGTCGATGAGCAGTTCTTC. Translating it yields CSVDLAGTVDEQFF.

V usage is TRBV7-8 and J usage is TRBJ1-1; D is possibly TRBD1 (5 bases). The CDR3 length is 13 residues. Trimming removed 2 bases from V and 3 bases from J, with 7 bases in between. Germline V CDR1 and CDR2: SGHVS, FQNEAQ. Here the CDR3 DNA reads TGTGCCAGCAGCTTAATGGGGGACACTGAAGCTTTCTTT. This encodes CASSLMGDTEAFF.

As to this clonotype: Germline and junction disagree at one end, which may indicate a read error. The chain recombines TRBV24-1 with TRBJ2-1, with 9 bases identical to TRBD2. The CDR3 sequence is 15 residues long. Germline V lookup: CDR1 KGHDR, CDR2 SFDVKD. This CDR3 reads CATSDPSGDYSEQFF. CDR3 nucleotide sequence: TGTGCCACCAGTGATCCTAGCGGGGATTACAGTGAGCAGTTCTTC.

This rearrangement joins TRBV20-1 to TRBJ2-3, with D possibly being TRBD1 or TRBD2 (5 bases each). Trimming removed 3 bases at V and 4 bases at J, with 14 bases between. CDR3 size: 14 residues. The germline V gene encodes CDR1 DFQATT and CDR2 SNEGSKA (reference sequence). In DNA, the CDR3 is TGCAGTGCTAGTTCTATCCCGGGACCAGATACGCAGTATTTT. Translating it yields CSASSIPGPDTQYF.

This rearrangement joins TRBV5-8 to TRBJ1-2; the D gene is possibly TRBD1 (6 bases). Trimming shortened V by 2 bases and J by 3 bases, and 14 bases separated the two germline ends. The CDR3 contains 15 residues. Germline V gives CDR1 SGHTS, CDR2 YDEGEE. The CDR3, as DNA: TGTGCCAGCAGCTTAGTAACAGGGTTAGACTATGGCTACACCTTC. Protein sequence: CASSLVTGLDYGYTF.

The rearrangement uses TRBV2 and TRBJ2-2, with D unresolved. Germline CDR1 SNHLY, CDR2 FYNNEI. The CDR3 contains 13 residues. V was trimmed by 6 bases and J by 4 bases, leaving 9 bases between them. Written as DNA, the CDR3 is TGTGCCAGCAGCTTATTGGGCACCGGGGAGCTGTTTTTT. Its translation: CASSLLGTGELFF.

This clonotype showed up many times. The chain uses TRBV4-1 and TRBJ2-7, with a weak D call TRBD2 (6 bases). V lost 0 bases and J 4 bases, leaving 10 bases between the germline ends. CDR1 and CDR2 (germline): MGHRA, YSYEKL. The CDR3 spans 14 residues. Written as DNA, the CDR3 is TGCGCCAGCAGCCAAGACGGGGCGGGGTACGAGCAGTACTTC. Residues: CASSQDGAGYEQYF.

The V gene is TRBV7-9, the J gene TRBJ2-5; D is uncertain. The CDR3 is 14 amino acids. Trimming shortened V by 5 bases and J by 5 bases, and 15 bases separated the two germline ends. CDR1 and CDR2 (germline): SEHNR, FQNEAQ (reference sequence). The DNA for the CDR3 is TGTGCCAGCAGCCCCCGAGGTCCTCGGGAGACCCAGTACTTC. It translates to CASSPRGPRETQYF.

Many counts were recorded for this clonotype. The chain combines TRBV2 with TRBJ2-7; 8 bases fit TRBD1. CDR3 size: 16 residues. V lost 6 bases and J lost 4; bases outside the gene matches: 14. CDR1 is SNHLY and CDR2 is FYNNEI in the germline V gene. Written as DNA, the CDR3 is TGTGCCAGCAGCGTTATCGACAGGGGACCCCATTACGAGCAGTACTTC. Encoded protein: CASSVIDRGPHYEQYF.

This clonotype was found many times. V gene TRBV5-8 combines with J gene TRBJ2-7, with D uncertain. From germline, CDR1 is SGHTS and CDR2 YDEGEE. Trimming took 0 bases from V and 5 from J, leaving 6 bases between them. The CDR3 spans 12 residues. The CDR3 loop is CASSLGGDEQYF. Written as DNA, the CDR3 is TGTGCCAGCAGCTTGGGCGGCGACGAGCAGTACTTC.

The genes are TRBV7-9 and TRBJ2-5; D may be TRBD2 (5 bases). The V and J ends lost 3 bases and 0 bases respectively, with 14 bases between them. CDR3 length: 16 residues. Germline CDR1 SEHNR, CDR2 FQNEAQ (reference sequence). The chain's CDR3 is CASSLYGHGDQETQYF. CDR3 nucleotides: TGTGCCAGCAGCTTGTATGGGCACGGGGACCAAGAGACCCAGTACTTC.

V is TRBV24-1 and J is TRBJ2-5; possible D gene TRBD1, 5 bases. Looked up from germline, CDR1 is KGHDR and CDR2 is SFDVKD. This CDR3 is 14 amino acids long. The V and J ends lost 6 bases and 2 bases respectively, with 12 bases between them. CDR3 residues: CATSPTVEQETQYF. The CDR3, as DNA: TGTGCCACCAGTCCGACAGTAGAGCAAGAGACCCAGTACTTC.

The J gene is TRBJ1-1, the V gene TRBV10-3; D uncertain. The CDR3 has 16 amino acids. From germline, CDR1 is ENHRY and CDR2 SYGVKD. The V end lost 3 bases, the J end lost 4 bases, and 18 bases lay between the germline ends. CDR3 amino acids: CAISEGSTGKGTEAFF. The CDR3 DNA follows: TGTGCCATCAGTGAAGGAAGTACGGGGAAGGGCACTGAAGCTTTCTTT.

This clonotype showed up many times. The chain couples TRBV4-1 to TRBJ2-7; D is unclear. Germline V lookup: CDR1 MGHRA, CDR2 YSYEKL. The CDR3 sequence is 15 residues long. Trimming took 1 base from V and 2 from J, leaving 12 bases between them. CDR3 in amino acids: CASSQGAVTTYEQYF. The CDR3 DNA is TGCGCCAGCAGCCAAGGAGCTGTAACGACCTACGAGCAGTACTTC.

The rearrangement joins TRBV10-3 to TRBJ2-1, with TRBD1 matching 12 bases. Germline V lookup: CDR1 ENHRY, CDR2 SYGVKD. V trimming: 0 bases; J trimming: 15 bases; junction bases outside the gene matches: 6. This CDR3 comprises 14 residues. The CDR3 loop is CAISESGTGGRGFF. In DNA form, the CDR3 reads TGTGCCATCAGTGAGTCGGGGACAGGGGGCCGGGGGTTCTTC.

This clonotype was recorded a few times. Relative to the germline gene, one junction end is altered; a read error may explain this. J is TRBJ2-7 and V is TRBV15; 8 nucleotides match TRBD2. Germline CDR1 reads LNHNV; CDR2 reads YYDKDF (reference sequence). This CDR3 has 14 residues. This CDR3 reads CASSYLAGTYKQYF. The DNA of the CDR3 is TGTGCCAGCAGCTACTTAGCGGGAACCTACAAGCAGTACTTC.

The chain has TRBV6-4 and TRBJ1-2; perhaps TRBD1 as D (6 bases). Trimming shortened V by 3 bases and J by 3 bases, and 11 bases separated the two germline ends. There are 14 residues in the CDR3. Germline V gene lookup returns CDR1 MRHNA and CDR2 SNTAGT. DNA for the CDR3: TGTGCCAGCAGTGAGGGTAGGGGGGACTATGGCTACACCTTC. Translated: CASSEGRGDYGYTF.